This T cell receptor (beta chain) appears in the sequencing data of a study of blood T cell repertoires in COVID-19. Study details: The samples span acute and convalescent COVID-19 from the United States, Italy and Spain.

Assay: immunoSEQ multiplex PCR; the TCRdb copy retains only in-frame clones and omits some. The sample holds 210,000 or so clones; 85% are singletons and the top ten take approximately 5%. Patients in Seattle were enrolled during active infection, then followed longitudinally. This CDR3 region has 14 residues. From germline, CDR1 is SSHAT and CDR2 FNYEAQ (reference sequence). On this clone: Relative to the germline gene, one junction end is altered; a read error may explain this.

The source of this sequence is a man between 50 and 59 years old with COVID-19, enrolled during active disease. The sample taken for sequencing was peripheral blood. The chain has TRBV7-7 and TRBJ2-3; perhaps TRBD1 as D (5 bases). CDR3 sequence reads: CASSAGHRTDTQYF. The CDR3 DNA reads TGTGCTAGCAGCGCAGGGCACCGCACAGATACGCAGTATTTT.